The present TCR beta chain was sequenced within a study of T-cell memory formation after mild COVID-19. The overall study: TCR clusters showed largely donor specificity.

There are a few counts of this clonotype. Its antigen is unidentified. Per germline, CDR1 GTSNPN and CDR2 SVGIG (reference sequence). V dropped 4 bases and J dropped 4; count of bases not matched to a gene: 2. The CDR3 runs to 13 residues. MiXCR was run by TCRdb on the 5' RACE reads, yielding one entry per CDR3 protein. The table includes hundreds of thousands of distinct CDR3 sequences, 25% to 30% detected once. Whole-study results and caveats: Shrinking CD4+ clones were chiefly CM and EM; CD8+ ones were chiefly EMRA.

The TCR sequence derives from an adult woman who had mild COVID-19 (a few samples of this study predate the infection). Cell type and time point are not known. The gene calls are TRBV30 and TRBJ2-2; the match to TRBD1 covers 8 bases. The sample consisted of PBMCs or a T cell subset sorted from them (not recorded which). The CDR3, as DNA: TGTGCCTGGACCAGGGGGCCCACCGGGGAGCTGTTTTTT. As protein: CAWTRGPTGELFF.